This T cell receptor (beta chain) was documented in a study of T cell repertoires in cytomegalovirus infection. Study at large: Both recently identified HLA-C-restricted and well-studied HLA-B-restricted CMV epitopes were used in the study. Public TCR beta signatures were indicative of both CMV infection and a matching HLA type.

This clonotype came up a few times. Its antigen is unidentified. TCRdb processed the reads anew with MiXCR; each CDR3 protein has one entry. The data contain about 310,000 distinct CDR3 sequences, about 25% of them singletons. CDR1 is LNHDA, CDR2 SQIVND, per germline (reference sequence). This CDR3 has 18 residues. The V gene end was trimmed by 9 bases and the J gene end by 4 bases; junction bases not matched to a gene: 17. General study findings and limits: Cumulated frequencies of public TCR beta families served to identify carriers of CMV plus the relevant HLA. HLA-C-restricted CMV-specific TCR beta clonotypes prevailed in the ex vivo response.

The chain links TRBV19 to TRBJ2-6; 8 nucleotides align to TRBD1. This sequence originates from a human donor in good health (CMV status not recorded). Some clones in this sample may be carry-over from other donors' samples. The source material was cultured PBMCs, sampled from culture after CMV antigen stimulation. The CDR3 DNA sequence: TGTGCCAGCTCAAAACAGGGGGTAACGATGACGGGGGCCAACGTCCTGACTTTC. Its protein product is CASSKQGVTMTGANVLTF.